These 21 T cell receptor beta chains share one sample of origin, sequenced in a study of blood T cell repertoires in COVID-19. Profiled with immunoSEQ multiplex PCR; TCRdb holds only in-frame clones, not every one. The sample includes about 81,000 clones, approximately 87% of them seen just once. Sequencing used peripheral blood. All receptors come from a woman in her sixties or seventies with acute or convalescent COVID-19.

This chain uses TRBV6-4 with TRBJ2-3; 7 bases are a match to TRBD1. Germline values: CDR1 MRHNA, CDR2 SNTAGT. The J segment lost 4 bases and the V segment lost 2 bases, leaving 3 bases of the junction unmatched. The CDR3 extends over 14 amino acids. The CDR3 protein is CASSDRGLSDTQYF. The CDR3 DNA reads TGTGCCAGCAGTGACAGGGGGCTCTCAGATACGCAGTATTTT.

This clone was recorded once. This CDR3 is CASSGYEGALNTEAFF. The CDR3 DNA is TGTGCCAGCAGCGGGTACGAGGGGGCGTTGAACACTGAAGCTTTCTTT. V is TRBV5-8 and J is TRBJ1-1, with 7 bases fitting TRBD1. The trim removed 4 bases at V and 0 bases at J, leaving 9 bases unmatched. This CDR3 comprises 16 residues. Germline CDR1 reads SGHTS; CDR2 reads YDEGEE.

The V call is TRBV10-3, the J call TRBJ1-1; no definite D call. In germline, CDR1 is ENHRY, CDR2 SYGVKD. CDR3 length: 12 residues. V was cut by 7 bases and J by 1 base, with 7 bases left in between. The CDR3 spells CAIKTGNTEAFF. DNA for the CDR3: TGTGCCATCAAGACGGGGAACACTGAAGCTTTCTTT.

This clone was picked up one time. The rearrangement uses TRBV6-5 and TRBJ1-2, with TRBD1 matching 8 bases. The CDR3 spans 14 residues. Germline V CDR1 and CDR2: MNHEY, SVGAGI. V lost 7 bases, J lost 3 bases, and 7 bases stayed unmatched. CDR3 bases: TGTGCCAGCACGGTACAGGGGGTCGACTATGGCTACACCTTC. As protein: CASTVQGVDYGYTF.

The J gene is TRBJ1-2, the V gene TRBV19; 10 positions agree with TRBD1. J lost 9 bases, V lost 9 bases, and 22 bases had no gene match. Per the germline V gene, CDR1 is LNHDA and CDR2 is SQIVND (reference sequence). The CDR3 is 17 amino acids. CDR3 loop: CARSLRDRGDQFISYTF. DNA for the CDR3: TGTGCCAGGAGTCTCCGGGACAGGGGCGACCAGTTTATCAGCTACACCTTC.

This clone turned up a few times. The chain recombines TRBV6-4 with TRBJ2-3; TRBD1 matches 8 bases. Germline lookup yields CDR1 MRHNA and CDR2 SNTAGT. J was trimmed by 4 bases and V by 8 bases; bases with no gene match: 11. The CDR3 is made up of 15 amino acids. The chain's CDR3 is CASAEGQGAADTQYF. CDR3 nucleotide sequence: TGTGCCAGCGCTGAGGGGCAGGGGGCCGCAGATACGCAGTATTTT.

The chain recombines TRBV27 with TRBJ2-2; 9 nucleotides align to TRBD2. The V gene's germline CDR1 is MNHEY and CDR2 SMNVEV (reference sequence). The CDR3 is 18 amino acids. Trimming removed 4 bases from V and 2 bases from J; junction bases left unmatched: 11. The chain's CDR3 is CASSSIMRGGLNTGELFF. CDR3 DNA sequence: TGTGCCAGCAGTTCTATAATGCGGGGGGGCCTAAACACCGGGGAGCTGTTTTTT.

The rearrangement links TRBV15 to TRBJ1-2; D is unresolved. The ends were cut back, 0 bases at V and 4 bases at J, with 12 bases in the middle. This CDR3 is 15 amino acids long. CDR1 and CDR2 (germline): LNHNV, YYDKDF (reference sequence). This CDR3 reads CATSRDRQASYGYTF. For the CDR3, the DNA is TGTGCCACCAGCAGAGATCGACAAGCCAGCTATGGCTACACCTTC.

This rearrangement joins TRBV6-5 to TRBJ1-6; 10 bases are shared with TRBD1. Germline assignment: CDR1 MNHEY and CDR2 SVGAGI. The V and J ends lost 2 bases and 7 bases, in that order; junction bases with no gene match: 2. CDR3 size: 15 residues. This CDR3 reads CASSYGDRGNSPLHF. Here the CDR3 DNA reads TGTGCCAGCAGTTACGGGGACAGGGGAAATTCACCCCTCCACTTT.

V and J are TRBV6-2 or TRBV6-3 and TRBJ2-7; 7 bases are shared with TRBD2. This CDR3 has 14 residues. Germline loops: CDR1 MNHEY, CDR2 SVGEGT. V shed 4 bases and J 7 bases; nucleotides not matched to a gene: 10. Here the CDR3 DNA reads TGTGCCAGCAGTTCGCCTAGCGGTTCGTGGGAGCAGTACGTC. It translates to CASSSPSGSWEQYV.

This clone was observed a single time. The CDR3, as DNA: TGTGCCAGCAGTTCTCCCGGGACAGGGAGGGACACTGAAGCTTTCTTT. Its protein product is CASSSPGTGRDTEAFF. The chain links TRBV27 to TRBJ1-1, with 9 bases fitting TRBD1. CDR1 is MNHEY, CDR2 SMNVEV, per germline (reference sequence). J was trimmed by 3 bases and V by 4 bases; bases with no gene match: 9. The CDR3 totals 16 residues.

This chain connects TRBV4-1 to TRBJ1-2, with 9 nucleotides matching TRBD1. The CDR3 consists of 15 residues. With 3 bases clipped from V and 4 bases from J, the junction kept 6 bases outside the gene matches. The germline gives CDR1 MGHRA, CDR2 YSYEKL. DNA of the CDR3: TGCGCCAGCAGCCAGCCGGGACAGGGTTTCTATGGCTACACCTTC. This sequence encodes CASSQPGQGFYGYTF.

The V call is TRBV14, the J call TRBJ2-7, with a tentative D call TRBD1 (6 bases). The CDR3 has 13 residues. Looked up from germline, CDR1 is SGHDN and CDR2 is FVKESK. V lost 4 bases, J lost 6 bases, and 13 bases lay in between. The CDR3 DNA reads as TGTGCCAGCAGCCTACGTCCAGGGGTCGAGCAGTACGTC. It is translated as CASSLRPGVEQYV.

This chain links TRBV5-1 with TRBJ1-5; D is undetermined. This CDR3 is built from 10 residues. Trimming removed 6 bases from V and 4 bases from J, with 2 bases in between. In germline, CDR1 is SGHRS, CDR2 YFSETQ. The CDR3 protein is CASTNQPQHF. CDR3 coding DNA: TGCGCCAGCACAAATCAGCCCCAGCATTTT.

J is TRBJ2-5 and V is TRBV7-2; 12 bases agree with TRBD2. This CDR3 contains 16 residues. Germline loops: CDR1 SGHTA, CDR2 FQGNSA. The V gene end was trimmed by 1 base and the J gene end by 4 bases; junction bases not matched to a gene: 4. The CDR3 region has the DNA TGTGCCAGCAGCTTAGGACTAGCGGGAGTGGGAGAGACCCAGTACTTC. It specifies CASSLGLAGVGETQYF.

The chain links TRBV5-1 to TRBJ1-2, with 11 bases identical to TRBD1. The germline V gene encodes CDR1 SGHRS and CDR2 YFSETQ. The J segment lost 1 base and the V segment lost 4 bases, leaving 3 bases of the junction unmatched. The CDR3 runs 15 residues. In nucleotides, the CDR3 is TGCGCCAGCAGCATCGGGACAGGGGGTAACTATGGCTACACCTTC. Its translation is CASSIGTGGNYGYTF.

CDR3 loop: CASSQDIGSGLDTQYF. CDR3 DNA sequence: TGCGCCAGCAGCCAAGATATCGGTTCTGGACTCGATACGCAGTATTTT. The chain carries TRBV4-3 and TRBJ2-3; D may be TRBD2 (5 bases). CDR1 is LGHNA and CDR2 is YSLEER in the germline V gene. Deletions cut 0 bases from V and 6 bases from J, with 16 bases between. The CDR3 totals 16 residues.

The rearrangement links TRBV5-5 to TRBJ2-1, with D hard to call. CDR1 and CDR2 from the germline V gene are SGHKS and YYEKEE (reference sequence). The length of the CDR3 is 12 residues. V lost 1 base to trimming and J lost 7 bases, with 6 bases between them. The CDR3 nucleotides are TGTGCCAGCAGCTTGACTGAAAATGAGCAGTTCTTC. It yields the protein CASSLTENEQFF.

This clone was counted between two and nine times. The rearrangement links TRBV6-1 to TRBJ1-5, with D unresolved. Germline-derived CDR1 and CDR2 are MNHNS and SASEGT. This CDR3 region has 17 residues. Between the trimmed V and J ends, which lost 5 bases and 5 bases, there was a span of 22 bases. The CDR3 loop reads CASSKGLAGSTYQPQHF. As DNA, the CDR3 is TGTGCCAGCAGTAAAGGGCTAGCCGGGTCTACTTATCAGCCCCAGCATTTT.

This clone was found once. This sequence joins TRBV24-1 and TRBJ2-1; tentatively, D is TRBD2 (6 bases). Trimming removed 10 bases at V and 8 bases at J, with 11 bases between. The germline V gene encodes CDR1 KGHDR and CDR2 SFDVKD. The CDR3 spans 11 residues. CDR3 nucleotide sequence: TGTGCCACGGCGGGGTCGGATGAGCAGTTCTTC. Translated: CATAGSDEQFF.

This clone was observed once. The chain links TRBV21-1 to TRBJ2-7; TRBD1 was called by the table and not checked on the DNA. TRBV21-1 is shown as a pseudogene. CDR3 length equals 16 residues. Here the CDR3 DNA reads TGTGCCAGCAGCAAGCTAGGACAGGGCAGCTCCTACGAGCAGTACGTC. Its protein product is CASSKLGQGSSYEQYV.